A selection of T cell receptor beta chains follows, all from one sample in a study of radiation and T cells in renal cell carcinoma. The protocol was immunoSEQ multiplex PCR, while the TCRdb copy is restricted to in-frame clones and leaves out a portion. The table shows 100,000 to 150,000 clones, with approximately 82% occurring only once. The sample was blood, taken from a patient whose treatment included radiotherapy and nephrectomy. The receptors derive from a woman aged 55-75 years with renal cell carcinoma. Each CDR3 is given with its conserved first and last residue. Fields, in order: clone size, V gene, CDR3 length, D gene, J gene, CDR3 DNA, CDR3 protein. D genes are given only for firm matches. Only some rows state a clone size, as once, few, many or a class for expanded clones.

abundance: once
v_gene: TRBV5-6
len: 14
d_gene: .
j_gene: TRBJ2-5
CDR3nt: TGTGCCAGCAGCTTGGGAGGCCTCCAAGAGACCCAGTACTTC
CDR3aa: CASSLGGLQETQYF

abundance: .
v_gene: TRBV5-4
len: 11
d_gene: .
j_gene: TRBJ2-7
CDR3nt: TGTGCCAGCAGCGCGAGAGGCGAGCAGTACTTC
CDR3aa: CASSARGEQYF

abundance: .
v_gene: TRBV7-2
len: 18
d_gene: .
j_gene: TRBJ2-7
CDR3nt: TGTGCCAGCAGCCCCACCCCCATAAGCTCTACTCCTTCCTACGAGCAGTACTTC
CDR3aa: CASSPTPISSTPSYEQYF

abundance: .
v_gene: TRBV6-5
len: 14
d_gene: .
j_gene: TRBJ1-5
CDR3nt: TGTGCCAGCGGAAACAGAGATAGCAATCAGCCCCAGCATTTT
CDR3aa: CASGNRDSNQPQHF

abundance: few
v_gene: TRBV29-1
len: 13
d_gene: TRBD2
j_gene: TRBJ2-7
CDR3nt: TGCAGCGTTGTTGGGGGAGGGCCCCACGAGCAGTACTTC
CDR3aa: CSVVGGGPHEQYF

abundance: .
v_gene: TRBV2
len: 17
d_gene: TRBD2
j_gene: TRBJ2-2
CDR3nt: TGTGCCAGCAGTCCTCTCGGGGGGGCGAGGAACACCGGGGAGCTGTTTTTT
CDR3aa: CASSPLGGARNTGELFF

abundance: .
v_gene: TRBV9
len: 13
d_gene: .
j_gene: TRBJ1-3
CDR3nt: TGTGCCAGCAGCACATCCCGCGGAAACACCATATATTTT
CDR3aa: CASSTSRGNTIYF

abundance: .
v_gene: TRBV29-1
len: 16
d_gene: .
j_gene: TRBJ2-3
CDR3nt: TGCAGCGTGGGACTTACAGGGGACCCTAGCACAGATACGCAGTATTTT
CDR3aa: CSVGLTGDPSTDTQYF

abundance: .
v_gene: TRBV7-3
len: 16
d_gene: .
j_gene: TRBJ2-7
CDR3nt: TGTGCCAGCAGCCCCAAACCCGCGGACGGATCCTACGAGCAGTACTTC
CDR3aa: CASSPKPADGSYEQYF

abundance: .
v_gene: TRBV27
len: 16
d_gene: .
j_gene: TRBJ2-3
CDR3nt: TGTGCCAGCGGGCCGGGAGGGGGCGCTGGCACAGATACGCAGTATTTT
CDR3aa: CASGPGGGAGTDTQYF

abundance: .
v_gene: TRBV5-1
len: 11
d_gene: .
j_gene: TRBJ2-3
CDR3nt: TGCGCCACCTATCTTGGGGATACGCAGTATTTT
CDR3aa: CATYLGDTQYF

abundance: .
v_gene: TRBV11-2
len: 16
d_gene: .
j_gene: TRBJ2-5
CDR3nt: TGTGCCAGCAGCCCGAGGTTTGGTGGAAGTGAAGAGACCCAGTACTTC
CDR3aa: CASSPRFGGSEETQYF

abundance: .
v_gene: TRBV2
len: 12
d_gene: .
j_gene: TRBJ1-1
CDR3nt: TGTGCCAGCAGGGATCCGGGAGTTGAAGCTTTCTTT
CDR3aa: CASRDPGVEAFF

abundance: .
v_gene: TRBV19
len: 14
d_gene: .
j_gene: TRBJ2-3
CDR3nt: TGTGCCAGTAGTATAGGGGGGGCCCCAGATACGCAGTATTTT
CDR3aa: CASSIGGAPDTQYF

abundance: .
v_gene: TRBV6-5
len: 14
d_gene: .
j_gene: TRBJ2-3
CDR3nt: TGTGCCAGCAGTTACCGGGAGAGGGAAGATACGCAGTATTTT
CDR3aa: CASSYREREDTQYF

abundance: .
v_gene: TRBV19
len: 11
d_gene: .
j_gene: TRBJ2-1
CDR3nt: TGTGCCAGTAGTCTGACATCGGAGCAGTTCTTC
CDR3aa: CASSLTSEQFF

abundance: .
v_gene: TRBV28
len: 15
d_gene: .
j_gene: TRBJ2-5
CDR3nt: TGTGCCAGCAGTTTAGGAAACAGGGCTTTGGGGACCCAGTACTTC
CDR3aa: CASSLGNRALGTQYF

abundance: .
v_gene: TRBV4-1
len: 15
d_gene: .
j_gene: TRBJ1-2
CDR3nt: TGCGCCAGCAGCCAAGATCAAAGCCAATTCTATGGCTACACCTTC
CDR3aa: CASSQDQSQFYGYTF

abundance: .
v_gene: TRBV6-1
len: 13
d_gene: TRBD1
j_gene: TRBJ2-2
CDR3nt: TGTGCCAGCAGTGGAGGGGGCAGGGGGGAGCTGTTTTTT
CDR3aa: CASSGGGRGELFF

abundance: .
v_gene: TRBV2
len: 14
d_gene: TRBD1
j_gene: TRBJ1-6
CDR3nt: TGTGCCAGCACCCCGGGACAGCTAAATTCACCCCTCCACTTT
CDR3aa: CASTPGQLNSPLHF

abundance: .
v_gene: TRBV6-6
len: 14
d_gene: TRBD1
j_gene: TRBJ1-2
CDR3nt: TGTGCCAGCACTTACCCGACAGGGGGCTATGGCTACACCTTC
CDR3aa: CASTYPTGGYGYTF

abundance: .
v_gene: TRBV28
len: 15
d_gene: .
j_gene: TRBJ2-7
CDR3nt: TGTGCCAGCAGTTCCCCCGGGAGAAGCTCCTACGAGCAGTACTTC
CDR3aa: CASSSPGRSSYEQYF

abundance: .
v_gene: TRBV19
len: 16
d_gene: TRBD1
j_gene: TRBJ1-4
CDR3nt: TGTGCCAGTAGCCCCAGGACAGGGGGCCCTACTGAAAAACTGTTTTTT
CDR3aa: CASSPRTGGPTEKLFF

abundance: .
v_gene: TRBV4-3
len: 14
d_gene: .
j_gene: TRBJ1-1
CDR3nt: TGCGCCAGCAGCCAAGAGTGGGGGGGTACTGAAGCTTTCTTT
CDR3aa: CASSQEWGGTEAFF

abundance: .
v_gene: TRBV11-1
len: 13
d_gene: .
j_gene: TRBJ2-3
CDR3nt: TGTGCCAGCAGCTTAACCGGCTCCGGTACGCAGTATTTT
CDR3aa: CASSLTGSGTQYF

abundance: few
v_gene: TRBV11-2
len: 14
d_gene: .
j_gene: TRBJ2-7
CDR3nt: TGTGCCAGCAGGTCTATACAGGGTTTCTACGAGCAGTACTTC
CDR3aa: CASRSIQGFYEQYF

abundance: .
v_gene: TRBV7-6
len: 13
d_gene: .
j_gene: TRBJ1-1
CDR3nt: TGTGCCAGCAGTATACAGGGGAACACTGAAGCTTTCTTT
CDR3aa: CASSIQGNTEAFF

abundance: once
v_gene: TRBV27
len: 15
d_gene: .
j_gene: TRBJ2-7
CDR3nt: TGTGCCAGCAGTTTATGGGCAGGGATGGACTACGAGCAGTACTTC
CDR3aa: CASSLWAGMDYEQYF

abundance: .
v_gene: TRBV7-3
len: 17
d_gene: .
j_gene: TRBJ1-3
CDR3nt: TGTGCCAGCAGCTTAGATGGACCCCCGCTCTCTGGAAACACCATATATTTT
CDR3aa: CASSLDGPPLSGNTIYF

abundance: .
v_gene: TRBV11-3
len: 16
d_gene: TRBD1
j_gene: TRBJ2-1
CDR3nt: TGTGCCAGCAGCTTAGACTTTGGGCGCAGGGGGAATGAGCAGTTCTTC
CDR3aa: CASSLDFGRRGNEQFF

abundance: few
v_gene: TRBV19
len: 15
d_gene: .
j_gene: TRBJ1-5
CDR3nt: TGTGCCAGTAACCCCTCGACAGGCTCGATACAGCCCCAGCATTTT
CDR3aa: CASNPSTGSIQPQHF

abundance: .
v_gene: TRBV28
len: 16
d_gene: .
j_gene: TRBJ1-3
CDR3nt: TGTGCCAGCAGTTTACGCCGGGCGAGCTCTGGAAACACCATATATTTT
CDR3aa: CASSLRRASSGNTIYF

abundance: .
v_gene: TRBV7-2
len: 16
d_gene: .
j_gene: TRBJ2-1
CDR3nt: TGTGCCAGCAGCATTGTAGCGGAAAGCTCCTACAATGAGCAGTTCTTC
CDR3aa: CASSIVAESSYNEQFF